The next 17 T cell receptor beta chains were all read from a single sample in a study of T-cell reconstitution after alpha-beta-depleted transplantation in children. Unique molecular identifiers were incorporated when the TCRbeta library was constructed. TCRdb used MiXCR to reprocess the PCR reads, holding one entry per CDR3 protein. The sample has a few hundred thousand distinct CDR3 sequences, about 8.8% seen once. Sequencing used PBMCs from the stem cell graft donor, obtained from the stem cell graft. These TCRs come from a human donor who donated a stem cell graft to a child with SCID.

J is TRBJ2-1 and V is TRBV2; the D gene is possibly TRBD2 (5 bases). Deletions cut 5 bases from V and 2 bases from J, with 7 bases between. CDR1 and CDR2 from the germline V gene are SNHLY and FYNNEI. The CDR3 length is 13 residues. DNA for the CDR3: TGTGCCAGCAGTCCAGCGGCCTACAATGAGCAGTTCTTC. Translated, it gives CASSPAAYNEQFF.

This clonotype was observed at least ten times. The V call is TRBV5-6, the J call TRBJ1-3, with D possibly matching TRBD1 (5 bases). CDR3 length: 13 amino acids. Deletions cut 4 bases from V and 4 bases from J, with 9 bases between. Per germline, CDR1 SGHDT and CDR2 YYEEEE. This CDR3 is CASSQGTGNTIYF. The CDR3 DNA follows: TGTGCCAGCAGCCAAGGGACGGGAAACACCATATATTTT.

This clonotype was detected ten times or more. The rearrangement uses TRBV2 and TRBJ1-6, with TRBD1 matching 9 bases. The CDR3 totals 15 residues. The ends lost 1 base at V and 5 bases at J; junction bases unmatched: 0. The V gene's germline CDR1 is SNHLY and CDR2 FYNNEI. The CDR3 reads CASSEGTGDNSPLHF. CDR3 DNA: TGTGCCAGCAGTGAAGGGACAGGGGATAATTCACCCCTCCACTTT.

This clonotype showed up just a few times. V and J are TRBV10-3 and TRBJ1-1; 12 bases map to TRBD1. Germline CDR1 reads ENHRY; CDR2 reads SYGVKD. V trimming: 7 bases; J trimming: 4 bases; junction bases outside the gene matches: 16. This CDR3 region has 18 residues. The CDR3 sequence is CAITPSPGQGARGTEAFF. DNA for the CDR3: TGTGCCATCACTCCTTCCCCGGGACAGGGGGCGCGTGGCACTGAAGCTTTCTTT.

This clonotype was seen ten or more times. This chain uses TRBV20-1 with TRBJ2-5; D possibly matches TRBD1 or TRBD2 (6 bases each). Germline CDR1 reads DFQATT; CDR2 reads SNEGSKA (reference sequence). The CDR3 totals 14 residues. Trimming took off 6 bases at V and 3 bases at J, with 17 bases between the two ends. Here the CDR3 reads CSARRSGGEETQYF. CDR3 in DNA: TGCAGTGCCCGGAGGTCCGGGGGCGAAGAGACCCAGTACTTC.

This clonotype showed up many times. The CDR3 sequence is CSARDQEGDSSPLHF. In DNA, the CDR3 is TGCAGTGCTAGAGATCAGGAGGGAGATTCGTCACCCCTCCACTTT. The gene calls are TRBV20-1 and TRBJ1-6, with D uncertain. V was shortened by 0 bases and J by 10 bases, with 16 bases between the two germline ends. In germline, CDR1 is DFQATT, CDR2 SNEGSKA (reference sequence). This CDR3 comprises 15 residues.

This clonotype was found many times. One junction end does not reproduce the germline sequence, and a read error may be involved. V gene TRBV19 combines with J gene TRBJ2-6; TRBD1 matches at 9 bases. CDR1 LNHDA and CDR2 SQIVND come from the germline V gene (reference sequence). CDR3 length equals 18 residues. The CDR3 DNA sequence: TGTGCCAGTAGCATAGGGACAGGGTTTCTCTCTGGGGCCAACGTCCTGACTTTC. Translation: CASSIGTGFLSGANVLTF.

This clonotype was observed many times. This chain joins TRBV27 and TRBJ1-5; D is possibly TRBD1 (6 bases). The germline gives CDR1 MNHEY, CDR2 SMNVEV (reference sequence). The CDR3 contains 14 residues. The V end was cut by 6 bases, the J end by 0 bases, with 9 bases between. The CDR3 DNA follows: TGTGCCAGCAGCTCAGGGGTTAGCAATCAGCCCCAGCATTTT. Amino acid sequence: CASSSGVSNQPQHF.

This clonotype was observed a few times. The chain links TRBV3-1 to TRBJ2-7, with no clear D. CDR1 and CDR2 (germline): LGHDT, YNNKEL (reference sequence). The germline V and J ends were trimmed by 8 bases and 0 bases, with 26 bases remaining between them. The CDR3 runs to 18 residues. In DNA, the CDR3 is TGTGCCAGCTCCCCCCCCCGGACCAACCTTCCGAGCTCCTACGAGCAGTACTTC. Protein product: CASSPPRTNLPSSYEQYF.

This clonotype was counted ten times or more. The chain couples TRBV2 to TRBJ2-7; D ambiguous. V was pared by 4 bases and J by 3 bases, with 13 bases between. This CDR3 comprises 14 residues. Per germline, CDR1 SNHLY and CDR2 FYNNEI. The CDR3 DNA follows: TGTGCCAGCAGTGGACCGGTCCCTAACTACGAGCAGTACTTC. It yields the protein CASSGPVPNYEQYF.

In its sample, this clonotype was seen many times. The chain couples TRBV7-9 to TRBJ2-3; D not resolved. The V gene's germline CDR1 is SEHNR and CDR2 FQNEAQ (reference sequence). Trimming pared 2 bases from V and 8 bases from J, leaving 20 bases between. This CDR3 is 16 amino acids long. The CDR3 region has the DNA TGTGCCAGCAGCTTACCCCCCTCGTCGCTAGAGCGTACGCAGTATTTT. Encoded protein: CASSLPPSSLERTQYF.

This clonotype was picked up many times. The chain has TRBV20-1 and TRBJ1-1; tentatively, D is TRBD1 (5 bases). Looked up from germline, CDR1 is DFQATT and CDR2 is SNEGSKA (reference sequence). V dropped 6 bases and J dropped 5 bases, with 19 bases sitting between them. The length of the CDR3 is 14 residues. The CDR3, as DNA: TGCAGTGCACGCGCGCCCGGGACTAGGACTGAAGCTTTCTTT. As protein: CSARAPGTRTEAFF.

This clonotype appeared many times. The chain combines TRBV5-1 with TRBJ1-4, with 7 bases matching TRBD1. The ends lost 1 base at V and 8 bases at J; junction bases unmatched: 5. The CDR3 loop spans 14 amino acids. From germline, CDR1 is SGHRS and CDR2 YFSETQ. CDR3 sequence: CASSLTGVDEKLFF. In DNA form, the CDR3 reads TGCGCCAGCAGCTTGACAGGGGTCGACGAAAAACTGTTTTTT. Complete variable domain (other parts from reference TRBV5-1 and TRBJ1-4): KAGVTQTPRYLIKTRGQQVTLSCSPISGHRSVSWYQQTPGQGLQFLFEYFSETQRNKGNFPGRFSGRQFSNSRSEMNVSTLELGDSALYLCASSLTGVDEKLFFGSGTQLSVL.

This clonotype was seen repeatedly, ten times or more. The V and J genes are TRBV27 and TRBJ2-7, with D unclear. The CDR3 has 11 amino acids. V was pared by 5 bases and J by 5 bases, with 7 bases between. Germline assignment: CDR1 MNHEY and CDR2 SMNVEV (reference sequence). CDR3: CASSLANEQYF. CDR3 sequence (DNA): TGTGCCAGCAGTCTGGCGAACGAGCAGTACTTC.

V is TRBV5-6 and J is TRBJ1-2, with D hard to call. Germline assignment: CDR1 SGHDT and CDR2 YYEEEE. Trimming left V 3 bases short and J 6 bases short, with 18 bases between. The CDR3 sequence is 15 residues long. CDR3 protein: CASSWGVRRDNGYTF. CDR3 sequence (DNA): TGTGCCAGCAGCTGGGGAGTCAGGCGAGACAATGGCTACACCTTC.

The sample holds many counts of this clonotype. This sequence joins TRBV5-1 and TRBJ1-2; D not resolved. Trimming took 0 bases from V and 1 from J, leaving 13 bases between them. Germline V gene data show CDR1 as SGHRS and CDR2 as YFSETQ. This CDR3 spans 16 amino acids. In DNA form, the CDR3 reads TGCGCCAGCAGCTTGGTTACGGGGAACCTTAACTATGGCTACACCTTC. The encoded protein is CASSLVTGNLNYGYTF.

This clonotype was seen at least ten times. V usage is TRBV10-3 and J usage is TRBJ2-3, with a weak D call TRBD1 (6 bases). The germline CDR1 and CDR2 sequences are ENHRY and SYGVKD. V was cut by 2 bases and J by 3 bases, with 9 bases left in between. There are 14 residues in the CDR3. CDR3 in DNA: TGTGCCATCAGTGAGACAGGGACAACAGATACGCAGTATTTT. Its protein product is CAISETGTTDTQYF.